The 8 T cell receptor beta chains below were found in one sample sequenced in a study of beta chain features in type 1 diabetes. Study-wide results and caveats: Moderately but significantly shorter TCRB CDR3s were found in Type 1 diabetes patients in all four CD4+ subsets.

Since all of the isolated RNA was reverse transcribed, expressed TCRB transcripts were what got sequenced. Sequencing was performed with immunoSEQ multiplex PCR; in TCRdb, only in-frame clones are kept and a portion is missing. This table has 240,000 or so clones, just over 20% appearing once. No antigens are known for them. The sequenced sample was naive CD4+ T cells from blood. Receptors originate from a woman aged 40 to 49 with type 1 diabetes.

This clone has more than one count but fewer than ten. The rearrangement uses TRBV5-1 and TRBJ2-6, with a tentative D call TRBD1 (6 bases). With 8 bases removed from V and 2 bases from J, the gap between germline ends came to 11 bases. The CDR3 contains 14 residues. Germline CDR1 is SGHRS and CDR2 is YFSETQ. CDR3 region: CASGQGTGANVLTF. CDR3 DNA: TGCGCCAGTGGCCAGGGGACTGGGGCCAACGTCCTGACTTTC.

V is TRBV5-4 and J is TRBJ2-4; a weak D match, TRBD2 (6 bases). V lost 1 base and J lost 3, with 14 bases in between. The CDR3 contains 16 residues. The germline CDR1 and CDR2 sequences are SGHNT and YYREEE (reference sequence). This CDR3 is CASSLYGARDKNIQYF. The CDR3 DNA follows: TGTGCCAGCAGCTTGTACGGGGCGCGGGACAAAAACATTCAGTACTTC.

This clone was seen a few times. V is TRBV18 and J is TRBJ2-1; a weak D match, TRBD1 (6 bases). Trimming took 1 base from V and 6 from J, leaving 7 bases between them. Germline values: CDR1 KGHSH, CDR2 LQKENI. CDR3 size: 13 residues. The CDR3 nucleotides read TGTGCCAGCTCACCACTCAGGGGCAATGAGCAGTTCTTC. It translates to CASSPLRGNEQFF.

This clone was detected only a few times. The gene calls are TRBV5-1 and TRBJ1-1; D is uncertain. This CDR3 comprises 15 residues. Trimming removed 0 bases at V and 0 bases at J, with 9 bases between. Germline assignment: CDR1 SGHRS and CDR2 YFSETQ. DNA of the CDR3: TGCGCCAGCAGCTTGGACCTGGAGGTGAACACTGAAGCTTTCTTT. Translated: CASSLDLEVNTEAFF. Drawing the rest from reference TRBV5-1 and TRBJ1-1, the complete variable domain is KAGVTQTPRYLIKTRGQQVTLSCSPISGHRSVSWYQQTPGQGLQFLFEYFSETQRNKGNFPGRFSGRQFSNSRSEMNVSTLELGDSALYLCASSLDLEVNTEAFFGQGTRLTVV.

The rearrangement joins TRBV5-6 to TRBJ2-7, with 8 bases that match TRBD1. This CDR3 has 15 amino acids. Germline assignment: CDR1 SGHDT and CDR2 YYEEEE. Losses at the gene ends were 0 bases for V and 5 bases for J; bases not matched to a gene: 7. CDR3 residues: CASSLGTGQVNEQYF. In DNA form, the CDR3 reads TGTGCCAGCAGCTTGGGGACAGGGCAGGTGAACGAGCAGTACTTC. Based on the CDR3 plus reference TRBV5-6 and TRBJ2-7, the full variable domain is DAGVTQSPTHLIKTRGQQVTLRCSPKSGHDTVSWYQQALGQGPQFIFQYYEEEERQRGNFPDRFSGHQFPNYSSELNVNALLLGDSALYLCASSLGTGQVNEQYFGPGTRLTVT.

There are a few counts of this clone. The genes are TRBV29-1 and TRBJ2-3, with 7 bases aligning to TRBD1. V shed 7 bases, J shed 3 bases, and the junction held 16 bases outside the gene matches. Germline V lookup: CDR1 SQVTM, CDR2 ANQGSEA. CDR3 length: 16 amino acids. DNA for the CDR3: TGCAGCGCGGGACGAACGGACAGGACACGAACAGATACGCAGTATTTT. It yields the protein CSAGRTDRTRTDTQYF.

The CDR3 loop is CASSQGGQNNYNEQFF. The CDR3, as DNA: TGCGCCAGCAGCCAAGGCGGCCAAAACAACTACAATGAGCAGTTCTTC. The chain links TRBV4-3 to TRBJ2-1; the D is unclear. CDR3 size: 16 residues. V lost 1 base, J lost 3 bases, and 13 bases lay in between. The germline V gene encodes CDR1 LGHNA and CDR2 YSLEER.

This clone was detected a few times. The V gene is TRBV7-2, the J gene TRBJ1-5, with TRBD1 matching over 7 bases. The junction had 8 bases not matched to a gene; V was cut back by 5 bases and J by 4 bases. Germline V gene data show CDR1 as SGHTA and CDR2 as FQGNSA. This CDR3 region has 15 residues. The CDR3 DNA follows: TGTGCCAGCAGCCCCAACAGGGGACCTAATCAGCCCCAGCATTTT. As protein: CASSPNRGPNQPQHF.